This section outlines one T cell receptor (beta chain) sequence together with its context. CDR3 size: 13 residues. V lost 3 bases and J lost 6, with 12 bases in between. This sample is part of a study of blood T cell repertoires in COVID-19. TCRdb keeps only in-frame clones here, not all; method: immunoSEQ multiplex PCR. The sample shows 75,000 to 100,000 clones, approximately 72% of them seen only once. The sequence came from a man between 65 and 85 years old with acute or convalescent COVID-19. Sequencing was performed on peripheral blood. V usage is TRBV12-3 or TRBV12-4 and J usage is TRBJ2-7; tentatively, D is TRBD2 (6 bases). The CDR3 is CASSFLSGVEQYF. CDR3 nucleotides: TGTGCCAGCAGTTTTCTATCGGGGGTCGAGCAGTACTTC.